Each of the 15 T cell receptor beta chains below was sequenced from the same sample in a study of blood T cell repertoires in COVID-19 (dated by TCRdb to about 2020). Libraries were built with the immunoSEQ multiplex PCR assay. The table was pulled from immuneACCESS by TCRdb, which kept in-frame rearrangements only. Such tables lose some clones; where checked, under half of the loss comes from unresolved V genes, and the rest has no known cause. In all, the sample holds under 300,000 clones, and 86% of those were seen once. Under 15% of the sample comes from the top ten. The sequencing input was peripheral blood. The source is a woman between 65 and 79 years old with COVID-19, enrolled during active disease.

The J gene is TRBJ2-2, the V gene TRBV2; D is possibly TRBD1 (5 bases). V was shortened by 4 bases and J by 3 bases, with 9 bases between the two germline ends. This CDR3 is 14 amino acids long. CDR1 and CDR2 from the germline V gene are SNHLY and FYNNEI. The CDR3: CASSGKGDTGELFF. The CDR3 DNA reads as TGTGCCAGCAGTGGGAAAGGGGACACCGGGGAGCTGTTTTTT. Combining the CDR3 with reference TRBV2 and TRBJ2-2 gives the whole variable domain EPEVTQTPSHQVTQMGQEVILRCVPISNHLYFYWYRQILGQKVEFLVSFYNNEISEKSEIFDDQFSVERPDGSNFTLKIRSTKLEDSAMYFCASSGKGDTGELFFGEGSRLTVL.

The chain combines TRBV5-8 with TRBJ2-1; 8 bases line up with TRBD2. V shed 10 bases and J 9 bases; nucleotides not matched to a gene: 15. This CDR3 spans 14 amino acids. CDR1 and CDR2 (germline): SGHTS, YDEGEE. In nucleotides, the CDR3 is TGTGCCTGGGGGCGGGGGGCCTTCCTTGGTGAGCAGTTCTTC. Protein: CAWGRGAFLGEQFF.

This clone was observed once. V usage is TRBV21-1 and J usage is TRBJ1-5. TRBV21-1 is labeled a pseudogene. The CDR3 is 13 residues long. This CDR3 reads CASSKYSNQPQHF. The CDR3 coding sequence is TGTGCCAGCAGCAAGTATAGCAATCAGCCCCAGCATTTT.

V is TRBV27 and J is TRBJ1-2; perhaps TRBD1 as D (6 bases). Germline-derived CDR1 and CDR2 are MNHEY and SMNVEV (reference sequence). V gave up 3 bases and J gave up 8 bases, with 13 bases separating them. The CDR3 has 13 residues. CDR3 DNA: TGTGCCAGCAGTTTTAGGGGGTTCGGGGGCTACACCTTC. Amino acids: CASSFRGFGGYTF.

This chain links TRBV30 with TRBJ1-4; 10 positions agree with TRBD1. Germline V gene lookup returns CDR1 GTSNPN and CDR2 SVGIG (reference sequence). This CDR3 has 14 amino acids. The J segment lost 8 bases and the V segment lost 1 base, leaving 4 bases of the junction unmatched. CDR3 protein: CAWSGQGAGEKLFF. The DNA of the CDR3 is TGTGCCTGGAGTGGACAGGGGGCAGGCGAAAAACTGTTTTTT.

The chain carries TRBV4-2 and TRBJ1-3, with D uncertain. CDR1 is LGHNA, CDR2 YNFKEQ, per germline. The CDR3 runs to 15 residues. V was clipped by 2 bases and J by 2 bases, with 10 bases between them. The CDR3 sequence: CASSQYGGTGNTIYF. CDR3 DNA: TGTGCCAGCAGCCAATATGGCGGAACTGGAAACACCATATATTTT.

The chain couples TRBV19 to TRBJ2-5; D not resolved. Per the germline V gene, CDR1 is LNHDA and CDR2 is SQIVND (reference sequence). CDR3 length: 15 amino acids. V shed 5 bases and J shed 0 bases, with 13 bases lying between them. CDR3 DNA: TGTGCCAGTAGTGTCGGCATGCGGTACCAAGAGACCCAGTACTTC. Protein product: CASSVGMRYQETQYF.

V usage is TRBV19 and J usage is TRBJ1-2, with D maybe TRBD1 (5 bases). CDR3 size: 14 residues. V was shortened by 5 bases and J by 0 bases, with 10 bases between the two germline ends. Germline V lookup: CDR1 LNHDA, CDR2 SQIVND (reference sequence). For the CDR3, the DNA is TGTGCCAGTAGTCCTTCGACAGCTAACTATGGCTACACCTTC. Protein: CASSPSTANYGYTF.

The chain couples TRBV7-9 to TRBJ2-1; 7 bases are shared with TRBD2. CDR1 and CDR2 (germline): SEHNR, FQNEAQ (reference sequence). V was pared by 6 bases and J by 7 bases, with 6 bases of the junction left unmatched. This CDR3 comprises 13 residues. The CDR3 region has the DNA TGTGCCAGCAGTTGGGGGGGTAGTAATGAGCAGTTCTTC. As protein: CASSWGGSNEQFF.

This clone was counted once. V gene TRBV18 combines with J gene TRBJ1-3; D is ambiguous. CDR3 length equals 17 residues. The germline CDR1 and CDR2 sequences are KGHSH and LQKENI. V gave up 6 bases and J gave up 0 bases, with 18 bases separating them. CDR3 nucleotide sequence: TGTGCCAGCTCGGGGATGGGAGTTTTCGTCTCTGGAAACACCATATATTTT. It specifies CASSGMGVFVSGNTIYF.

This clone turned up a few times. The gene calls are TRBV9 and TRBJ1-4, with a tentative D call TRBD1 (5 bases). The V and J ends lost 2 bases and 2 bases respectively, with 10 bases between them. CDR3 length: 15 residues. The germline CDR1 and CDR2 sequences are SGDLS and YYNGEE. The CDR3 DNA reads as TGTGCCAGCAGCGTTCAAGGGGCGACTAATGAAAAACTGTTTTTT. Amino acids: CASSVQGATNEKLFF. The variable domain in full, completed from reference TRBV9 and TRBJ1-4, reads DSGVTQTPKHLITATGQRVTLRCSPRSGDLSVYWYQQSLDQGLQFLIQYYNGEERAKGNILERFSAQQFPDLHSELNLSSLELGDSALYFCASSVQGATNEKLFFGSGTQLSVL.

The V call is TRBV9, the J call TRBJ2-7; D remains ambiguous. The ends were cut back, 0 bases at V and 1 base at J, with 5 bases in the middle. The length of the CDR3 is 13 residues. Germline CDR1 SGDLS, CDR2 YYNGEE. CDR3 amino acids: CASSVDSSYEQYF. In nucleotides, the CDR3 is TGTGCCAGCAGCGTAGATTCTTCCTACGAGCAGTACTTC.

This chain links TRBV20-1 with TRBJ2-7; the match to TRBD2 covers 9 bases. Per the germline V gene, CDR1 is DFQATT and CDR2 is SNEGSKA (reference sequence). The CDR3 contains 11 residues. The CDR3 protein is CSANTAGGPEV. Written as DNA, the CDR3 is TGCAGTGCTAACACCGCGGGGGGGCCGGAAGTC.

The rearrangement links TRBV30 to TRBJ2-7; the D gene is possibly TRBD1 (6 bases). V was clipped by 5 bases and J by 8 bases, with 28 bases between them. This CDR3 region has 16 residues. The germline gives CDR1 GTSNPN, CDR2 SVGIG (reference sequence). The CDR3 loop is CAWSPAAGVPNPKQYF. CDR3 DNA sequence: TGTGCCTGGTCTCCCGCAGCAGGGGTTCCCAACCCCAAGCAGTACTTC. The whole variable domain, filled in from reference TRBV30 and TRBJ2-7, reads SQTIHQWPATLVQPVGSPLSLECTVEGTSNPNLYWYRQAAGRGLQLLFYSVGIGQISSEVPQNLSASRPQDRQFILSSKKLLLSDSGFYLCAWSPAAGVPNPKQYFGPGTRLTVT.

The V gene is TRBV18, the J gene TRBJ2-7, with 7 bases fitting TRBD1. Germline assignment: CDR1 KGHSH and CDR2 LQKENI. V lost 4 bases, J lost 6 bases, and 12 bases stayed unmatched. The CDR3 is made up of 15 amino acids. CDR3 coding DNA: TGTGCCAGCTCACTGACAGGGCAGGAGGAAATCGAGCAGTACTTC. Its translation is CASSLTGQEEIEQYF.